This TCR beta chain was sequenced during a study of blood T cells in healthy people across ages. The study's findings and limits: More naive CD4+ cells and higher diversity were found in long-lived than in aged donors. CMV status of donors was not determined, possibly confounding expanded clonotype changes.

A few counts support this clonotype. Its antigen is unidentified. The ends were cut back, 1 base at V and 1 base at J, with 7 bases in the middle. The CDR3 runs to 14 residues. Germline CDR1 and CDR2: LNHDA and SQIVND (reference sequence). Primed by a sample-barcoded 5' primer and a J-beta primer mix, a second PCR proceeded for 7 to 11 cycles. All cDNA molecules were each tagged by a template-switch adaptor with 12 random nucleotides. TCRdb passed the 5' RACE reads through MiXCR, listing each CDR3 protein once. Among approximately 1,000,000 distinct CDR3 sequences listed, less than 50% were seen once. Sequenced input: blood. The chain has TRBV19 and TRBJ2-5; no definite D call. This receptor was obtained from a woman aged 55-69 years in good health. CDR3 nucleotides: TGTGCCAGTAGTATAGTCGGCAGCCAAGAGACCCAGTACTTC. This sequence encodes CASSIVGSQETQYF.